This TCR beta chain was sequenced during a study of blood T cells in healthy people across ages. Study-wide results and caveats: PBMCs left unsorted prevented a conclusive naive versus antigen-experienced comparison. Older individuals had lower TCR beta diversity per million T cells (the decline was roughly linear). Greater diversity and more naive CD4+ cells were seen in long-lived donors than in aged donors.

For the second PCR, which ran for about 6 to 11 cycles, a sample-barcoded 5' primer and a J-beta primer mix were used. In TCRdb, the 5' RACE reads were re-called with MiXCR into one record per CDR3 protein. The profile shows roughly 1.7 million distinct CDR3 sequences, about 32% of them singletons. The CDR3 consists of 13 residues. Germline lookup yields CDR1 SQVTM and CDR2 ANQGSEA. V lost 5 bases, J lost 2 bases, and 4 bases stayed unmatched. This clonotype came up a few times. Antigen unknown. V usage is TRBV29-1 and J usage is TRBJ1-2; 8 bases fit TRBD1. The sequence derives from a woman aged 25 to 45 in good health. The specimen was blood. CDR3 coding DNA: TGCAGCGTTACGACAGGGGCAAACTATGGCTACACCTTC. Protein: CSVTTGANYGYTF.